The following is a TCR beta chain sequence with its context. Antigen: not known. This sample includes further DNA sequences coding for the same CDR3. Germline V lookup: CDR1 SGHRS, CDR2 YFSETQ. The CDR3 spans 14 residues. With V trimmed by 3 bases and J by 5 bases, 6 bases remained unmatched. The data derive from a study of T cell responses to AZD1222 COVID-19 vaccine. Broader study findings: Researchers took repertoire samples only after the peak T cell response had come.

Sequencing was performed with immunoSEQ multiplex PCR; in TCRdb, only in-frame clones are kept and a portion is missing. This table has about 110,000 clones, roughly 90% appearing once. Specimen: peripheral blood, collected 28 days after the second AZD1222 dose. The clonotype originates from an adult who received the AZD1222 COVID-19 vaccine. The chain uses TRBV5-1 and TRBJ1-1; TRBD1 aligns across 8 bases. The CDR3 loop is CASSSGQGRTEAFF. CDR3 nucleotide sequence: TGCGCCAGCAGCTCCGGACAGGGCCGGACTGAAGCTTTCTTT.